The clone carrying this TCR beta chain was seen many times. TCRdb fed the RT-PCR reads into MiXCR, producing one record per CDR3 protein. Here the sample spans more than 450,000 distinct CDR3 sequences, approximately 7.7% being singletons. These data belong to a study of response to subunit inactivated influenza vaccine. V was clipped by 8 bases and J by 1 base, with 13 bases between them. In germline, CDR1 is SGHRS, CDR2 YFSETQ. This CDR3 has 13 residues. This chain links TRBV5-1 with TRBJ2-7; D may correspond to TRBD1 or TRBD2 (5 bases each). The source of this sequence is a man aged 50-75 years who received an inactivated influenza vaccine. The sample here was PBMCs from blood, taken around 25 months after vaccination. The CDR3 is CARERDESYEQYF. In DNA, the CDR3 is TGCGCCAGAGAACGGGACGAGTCCTACGAGCAGTACTTC.